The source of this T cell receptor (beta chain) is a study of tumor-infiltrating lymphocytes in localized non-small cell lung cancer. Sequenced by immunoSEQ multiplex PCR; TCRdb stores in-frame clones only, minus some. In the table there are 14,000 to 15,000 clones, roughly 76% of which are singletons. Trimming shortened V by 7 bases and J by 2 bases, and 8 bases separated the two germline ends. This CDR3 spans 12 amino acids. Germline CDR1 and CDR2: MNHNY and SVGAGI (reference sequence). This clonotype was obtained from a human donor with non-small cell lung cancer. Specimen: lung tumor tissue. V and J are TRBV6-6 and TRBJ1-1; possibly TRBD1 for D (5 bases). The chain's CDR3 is CASTQGNTEAFF. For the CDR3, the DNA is TGTGCCAGCACCCAGGGAAACACTGAAGCTTTCTTT.